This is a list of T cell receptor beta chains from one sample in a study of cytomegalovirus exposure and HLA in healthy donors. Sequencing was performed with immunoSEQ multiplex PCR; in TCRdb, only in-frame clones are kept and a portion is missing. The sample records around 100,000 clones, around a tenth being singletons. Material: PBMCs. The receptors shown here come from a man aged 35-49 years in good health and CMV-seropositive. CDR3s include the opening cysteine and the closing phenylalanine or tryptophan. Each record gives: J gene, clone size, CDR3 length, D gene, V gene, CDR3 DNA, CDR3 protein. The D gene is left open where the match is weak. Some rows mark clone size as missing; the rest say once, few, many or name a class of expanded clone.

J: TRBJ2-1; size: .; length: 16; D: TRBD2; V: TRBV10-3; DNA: TGTGCCATCAGTGAGAGGGGACTAGCGGGACGCGATGAGCAGTTCTTC; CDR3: CAISERGLAGRDEQFF
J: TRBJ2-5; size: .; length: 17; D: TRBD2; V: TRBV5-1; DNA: TGCGCCAGCAGCGACTTCGGCCTACGGGGGGTAGGCGAGACCCAGTACTTC; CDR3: CASSDFGLRGVGETQYF
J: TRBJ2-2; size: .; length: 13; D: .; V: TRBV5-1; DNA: TGCGCCAGCACTCCGAGCGGCACCGGGGAGCTGTTTTTT; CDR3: CASTPSGTGELFF
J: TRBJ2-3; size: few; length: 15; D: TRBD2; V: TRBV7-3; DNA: TGTGCCAGCAGCTTACTAGCGGGAGGGGCAGATACGCAGTATTTT; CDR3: CASSLLAGGADTQYF
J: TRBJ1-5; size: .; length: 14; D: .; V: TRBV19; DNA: TGTGCCAGTAGCCCTGGGCAGGGAGGTCAGCCCCAGCATTTT; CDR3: CASSPGQGGQPQHF
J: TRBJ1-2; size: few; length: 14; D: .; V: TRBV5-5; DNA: TGTGCCAGCAGCCATACCCAGGTGGGTCATGGCTACACCTTC; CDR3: CASSHTQVGHGYTF
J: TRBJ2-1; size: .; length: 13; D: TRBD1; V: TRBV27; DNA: TGTGCCAGCAGTTTAGGACAGGGCTATGAGCAGTTCTTC; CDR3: CASSLGQGYEQFF
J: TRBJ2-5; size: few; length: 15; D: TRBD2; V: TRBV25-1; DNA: TGTGCCAGCAGTCCTGAAACTAGCGACCAAGAGACCCAGTACTTC; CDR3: CASSPETSDQETQYF
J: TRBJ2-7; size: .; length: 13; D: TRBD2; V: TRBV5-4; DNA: TGTGCCTCCCGGACTAGCGGGTCCTACGAGCAGTACTTC; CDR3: CASRTSGSYEQYF
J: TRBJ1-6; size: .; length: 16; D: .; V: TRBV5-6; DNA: TGTGCCAGCAGCTTGGATCGAGGGGGACGGAATTCACCCCTCCACTTT; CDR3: CASSLDRGGRNSPLHF
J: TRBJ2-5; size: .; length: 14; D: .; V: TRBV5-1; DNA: TGCGCCAGCGGCCCGACAGGATACCAAGAGACCCAGTACTTC; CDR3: CASGPTGYQETQYF
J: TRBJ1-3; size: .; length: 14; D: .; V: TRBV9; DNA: TGTGCCAGCAGCCCTCCCCGGTCTGGAAACACCATATATTTT; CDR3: CASSPPRSGNTIYF
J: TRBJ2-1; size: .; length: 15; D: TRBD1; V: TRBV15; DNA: TGTGCCACCAGCAGAGGTGGGACAGGGGTAAATGAGCAGTTCTTC; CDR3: CATSRGGTGVNEQFF
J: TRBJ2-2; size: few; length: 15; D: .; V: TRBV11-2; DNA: TGTGCCAGCAGCTTAGATGGGCAGGGATCCGGGGAGCTGTTTTTT; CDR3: CASSLDGQGSGELFF
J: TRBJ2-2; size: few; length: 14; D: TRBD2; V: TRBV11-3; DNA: TGTGCCAGCAGCTCGTTAGCGGGAGTGGGGGAGCTGTTTTTT; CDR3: CASSSLAGVGELFF
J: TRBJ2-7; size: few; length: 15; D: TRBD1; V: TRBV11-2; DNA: TGTGCCAGCAGCTTTACGGGACAGGGTCGGTACGAGCAGTACTTC; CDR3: CASSFTGQGRYEQYF
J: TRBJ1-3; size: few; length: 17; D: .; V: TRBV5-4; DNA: TGTGCCAGCAGCTTGGCCGTGGGGCCCTCGGTTGGAAACACCATATATTTT; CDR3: CASSLAVGPSVGNTIYF
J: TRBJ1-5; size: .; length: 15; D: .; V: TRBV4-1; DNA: TGCGCCAGCAGCCAAGGCGGGGCGCCGAACCAGCCCCAGCATTTT; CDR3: CASSQGGAPNQPQHF
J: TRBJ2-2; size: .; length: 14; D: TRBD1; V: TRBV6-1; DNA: TGTGCCAGCAGTGTAACAGGGGGTACCGGGGAGCTGTTTTTT; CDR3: CASSVTGGTGELFF
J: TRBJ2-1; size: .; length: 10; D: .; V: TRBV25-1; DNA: TGTGCCAGCTCCAGCAATGAGCAGTTCTTC; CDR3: CASSSNEQFF
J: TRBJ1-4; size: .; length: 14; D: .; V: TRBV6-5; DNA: TGTGCCAGCAGTATCTGGCGCTCGGGAGAAAAACTGTTTTTT; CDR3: CASSIWRSGEKLFF
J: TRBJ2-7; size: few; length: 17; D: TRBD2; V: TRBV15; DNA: TGTGCCACCAGCAGAGATCGGGATAGCGGGAGCCCTTACGAGCAGTACTTC; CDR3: CATSRDRDSGSPYEQYF
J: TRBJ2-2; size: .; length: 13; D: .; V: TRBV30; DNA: TGTGCCTGGAGTGTAGGGGGAGCAGGGGAGCTGTTTTTT; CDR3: CAWSVGGAGELFF
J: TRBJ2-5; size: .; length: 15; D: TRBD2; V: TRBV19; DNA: TGTGCCAGTAGTGCCGGGACTAGCGGACAAGAGACCCAGTACTTC; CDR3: CASSAGTSGQETQYF
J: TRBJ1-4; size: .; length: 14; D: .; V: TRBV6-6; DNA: TGTGCCAGCAGTTACGGGACACGTCTGGAGTTACTGTTTTTT; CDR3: CASSYGTRLELLFF
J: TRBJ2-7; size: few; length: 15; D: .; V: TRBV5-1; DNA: TGCGCCAGCACACTAAATCTAGCGCGAAGGGGCGAGCAGTACTTC; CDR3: CASTLNLARRGEQYF
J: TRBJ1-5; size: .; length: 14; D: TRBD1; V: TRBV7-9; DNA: TGTGCCAGCAGCACGGGACAGGGAAGTCAGCCCCAGCATTTT; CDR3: CASSTGQGSQPQHF
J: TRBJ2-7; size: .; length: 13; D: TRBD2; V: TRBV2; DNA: TGTGCCTCCGAAGGCGGGAGCTCCTACGAGCAGTACTTC; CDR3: CASEGGSSYEQYF
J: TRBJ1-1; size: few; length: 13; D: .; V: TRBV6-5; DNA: TGTGCCAGCAGGCAGGACAGCTACACTGAAGCTTTCTTT; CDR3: CASRQDSYTEAFF
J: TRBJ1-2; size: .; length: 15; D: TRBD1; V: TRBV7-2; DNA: TGTGCCAGCAGCTTAGCGCAGGGACAGGGGTATGGCTACACCTTC; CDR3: CASSLAQGQGYGYTF
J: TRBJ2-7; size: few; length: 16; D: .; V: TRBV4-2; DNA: TGTGCCAGCAGCCAAGAAGGTGTACAGTCTTACTACGAGCAGTACTTC; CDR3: CASSQEGVQSYYEQYF
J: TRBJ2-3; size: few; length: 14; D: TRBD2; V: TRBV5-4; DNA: TGTGCCAGCAGCTCGGCTCTAGCGGGAGATACGCAGTATTTT; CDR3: CASSSALAGDTQYF
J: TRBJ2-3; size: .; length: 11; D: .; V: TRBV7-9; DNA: TGTGCCAGCAGCTTGGAGGATACGCAGTATTTT; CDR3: CASSLEDTQYF
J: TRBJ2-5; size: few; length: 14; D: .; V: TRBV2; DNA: TGTGCCAGCAGTTGGGGACTTTCCCAAGAGACCCAGTACTTC; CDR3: CASSWGLSQETQYF
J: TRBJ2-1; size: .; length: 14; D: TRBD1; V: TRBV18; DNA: TGTGCCAGCGCACCCGGGACAGGGCACAATGAGCAGTTCTTC; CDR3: CASAPGTGHNEQFF
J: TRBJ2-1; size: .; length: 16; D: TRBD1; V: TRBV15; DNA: TGTGCCACCAGCAGAGGGGGGGGACAGGGTGATTTGAAGCAGTTCTTC; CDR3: CATSRGGGQGDLKQFF
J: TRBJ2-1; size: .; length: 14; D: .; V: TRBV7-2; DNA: TGTGCCAGCAGCTTAACGCTAGATAACAATGAGCAGTTCTTC; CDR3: CASSLTLDNNEQFF
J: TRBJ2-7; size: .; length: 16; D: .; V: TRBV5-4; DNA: TGTGCCAGCAGCCCGGGGGACAGCCGAGGCTCCTACGAGCAGTACTTC; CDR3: CASSPGDSRGSYEQYF
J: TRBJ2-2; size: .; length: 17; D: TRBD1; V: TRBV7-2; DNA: TGTGCCAGCAGACCAAGCGGGTGGACAGGGGGCACCGGGGAGCTGTTTTTT; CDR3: CASRPSGWTGGTGELFF
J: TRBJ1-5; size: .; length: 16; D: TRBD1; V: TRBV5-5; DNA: TGTGCCAGCAGCCGGACAGGGGGAAATGGCAATCAGCCCCAGCATTTT; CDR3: CASSRTGGNGNQPQHF
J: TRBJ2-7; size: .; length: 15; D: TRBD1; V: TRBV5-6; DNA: TGTGCCAGCAGCTTCGGACAGGGGGCGCGGGACGAGCAGTACTTC; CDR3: CASSFGQGARDEQYF